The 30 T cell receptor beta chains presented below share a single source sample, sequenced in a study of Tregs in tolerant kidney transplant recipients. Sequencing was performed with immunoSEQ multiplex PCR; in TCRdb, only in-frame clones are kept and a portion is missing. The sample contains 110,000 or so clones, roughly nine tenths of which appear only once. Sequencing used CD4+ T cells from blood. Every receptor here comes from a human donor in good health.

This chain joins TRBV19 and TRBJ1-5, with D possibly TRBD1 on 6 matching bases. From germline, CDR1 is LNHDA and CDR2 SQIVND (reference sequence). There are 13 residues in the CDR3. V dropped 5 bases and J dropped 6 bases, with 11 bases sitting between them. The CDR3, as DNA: TGTGCCAGTAGTTTGGGGGCAAGTCAGCCCCAGCATTTT. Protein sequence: CASSLGASQPQHF. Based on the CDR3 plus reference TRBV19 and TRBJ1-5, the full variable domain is DGGITQSPKYLFRKEGQNVTLSCEQNLNHDAMYWYRQDPGQGLRLIYYSQIVNDFQKGDIAEGYSVSREKKESFPLTVTSAQKNPTAFYLCASSLGASQPQHFGDGTRLSIL.

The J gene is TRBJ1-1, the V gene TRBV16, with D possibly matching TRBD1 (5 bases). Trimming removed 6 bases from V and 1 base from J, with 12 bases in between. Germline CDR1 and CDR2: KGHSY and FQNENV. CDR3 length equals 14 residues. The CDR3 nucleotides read TGTGCCAGCAGTGTTAAGGGGTGGAACACTGAAGCTTTCTTT. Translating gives CASSVKGWNTEAFF.

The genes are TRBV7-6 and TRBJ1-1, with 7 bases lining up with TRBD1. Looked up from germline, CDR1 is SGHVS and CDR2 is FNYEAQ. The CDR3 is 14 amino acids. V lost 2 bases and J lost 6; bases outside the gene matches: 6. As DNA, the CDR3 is TGTGCCAGCAGCTTAACAGGGGACGGGGCTGAAGCTTTCTTT. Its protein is CASSLTGDGAEAFF.

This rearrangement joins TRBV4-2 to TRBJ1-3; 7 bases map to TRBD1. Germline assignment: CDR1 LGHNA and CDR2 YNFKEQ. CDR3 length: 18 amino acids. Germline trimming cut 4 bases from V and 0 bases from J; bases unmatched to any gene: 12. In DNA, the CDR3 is TGTGCCAGCAGCCGAGAAACAGGGGCGCCCAACTCTGGAAACACCATATATTTT. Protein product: CASSRETGAPNSGNTIYF.

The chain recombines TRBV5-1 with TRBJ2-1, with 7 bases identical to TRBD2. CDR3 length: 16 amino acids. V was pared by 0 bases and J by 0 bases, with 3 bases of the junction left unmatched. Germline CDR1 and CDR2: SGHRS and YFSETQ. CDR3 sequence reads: CASSLASGSSYNEQFF. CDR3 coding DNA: TGCGCCAGCAGCTTGGCTAGCGGAAGCTCCTACAATGAGCAGTTCTTC.

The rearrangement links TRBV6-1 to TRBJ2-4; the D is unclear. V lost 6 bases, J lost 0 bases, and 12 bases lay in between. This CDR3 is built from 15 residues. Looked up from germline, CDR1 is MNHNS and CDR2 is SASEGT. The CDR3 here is CASRDEGLAKNIQYF. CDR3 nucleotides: TGTGCCAGCAGGGATGAAGGGTTAGCCAAAAACATTCAGTACTTC.

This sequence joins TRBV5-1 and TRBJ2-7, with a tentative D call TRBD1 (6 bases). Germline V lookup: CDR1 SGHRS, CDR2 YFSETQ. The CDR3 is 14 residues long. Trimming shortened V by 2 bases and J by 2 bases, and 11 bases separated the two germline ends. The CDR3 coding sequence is TGCGCCAGCAGCTTACAGGGCTTCACCTACGAGCAGTACTTC. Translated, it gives CASSLQGFTYEQYF.

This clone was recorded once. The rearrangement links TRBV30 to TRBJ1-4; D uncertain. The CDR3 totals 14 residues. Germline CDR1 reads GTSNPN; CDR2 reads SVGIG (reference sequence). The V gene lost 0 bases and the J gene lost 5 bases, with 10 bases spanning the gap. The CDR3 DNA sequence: TGTGCCTGGAGTGTATGGGCAGCAAATGAAAAACTGTTTTTT. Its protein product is CAWSVWAANEKLFF.

The CDR3: CAISDGPPGQASTDTQYF. The CDR3 bases are TGTGCCATCAGTGACGGGCCTCCCGGACAGGCGAGCACAGATACGCAGTATTTT. V usage is TRBV10-3 and J usage is TRBJ2-3; the match to TRBD1 covers 7 bases. The CDR3 is 18 residues long. Germline V gene sequence: CDR1 ENHRY, CDR2 SYGVKD. The trim removed 3 bases at V and 0 bases at J, leaving 12 bases unmatched.

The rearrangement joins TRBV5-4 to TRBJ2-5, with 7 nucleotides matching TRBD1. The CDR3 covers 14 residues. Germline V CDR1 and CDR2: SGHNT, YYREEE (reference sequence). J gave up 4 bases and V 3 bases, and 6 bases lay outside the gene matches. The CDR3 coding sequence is TGTGCCAGCAGCTCCAGGGGGTGGCTAGAGACCCAGTACTTC. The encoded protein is CASSSRGWLETQYF.

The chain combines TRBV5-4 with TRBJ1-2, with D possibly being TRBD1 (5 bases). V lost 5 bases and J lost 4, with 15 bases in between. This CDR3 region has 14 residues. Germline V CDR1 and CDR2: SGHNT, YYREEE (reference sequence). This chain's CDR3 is CASRTGGGSYGYTF. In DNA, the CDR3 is TGTGCCAGCAGAACCGGGGGAGGGAGCTATGGCTACACCTTC.

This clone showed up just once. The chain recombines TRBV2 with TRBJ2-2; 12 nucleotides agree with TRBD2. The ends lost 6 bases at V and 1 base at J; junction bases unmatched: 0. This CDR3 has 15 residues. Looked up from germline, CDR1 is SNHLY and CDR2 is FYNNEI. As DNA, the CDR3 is TGTGCCAGCAGACTAGCGGGGGGGAACACCGGGGAGCTGTTTTTT. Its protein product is CASRLAGGNTGELFF.

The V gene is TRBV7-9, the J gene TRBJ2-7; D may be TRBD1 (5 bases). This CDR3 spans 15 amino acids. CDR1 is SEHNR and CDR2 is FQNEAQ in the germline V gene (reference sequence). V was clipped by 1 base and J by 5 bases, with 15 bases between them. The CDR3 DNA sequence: TGTGCCAGCAGCTTAGGGTGGCCAGGGCTAAACGAGCAGTACTTC. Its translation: CASSLGWPGLNEQYF.

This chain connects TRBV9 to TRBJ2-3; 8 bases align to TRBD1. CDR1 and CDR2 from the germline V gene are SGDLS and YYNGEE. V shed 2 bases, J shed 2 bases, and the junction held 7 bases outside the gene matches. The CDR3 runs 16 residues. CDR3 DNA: TGTGCCAGCAGCGTTGGGACAGGCCGGTACACAGATACGCAGTATTTT. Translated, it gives CASSVGTGRYTDTQYF. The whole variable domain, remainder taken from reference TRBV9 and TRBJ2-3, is DSGVTQTPKHLITATGQRVTLRCSPRSGDLSVYWYQQSLDQGLQFLIQYYNGEERAKGNILERFSAQQFPDLHSELNLSSLELGDSALYFCASSVGTGRYTDTQYFGPGTRLTVL.

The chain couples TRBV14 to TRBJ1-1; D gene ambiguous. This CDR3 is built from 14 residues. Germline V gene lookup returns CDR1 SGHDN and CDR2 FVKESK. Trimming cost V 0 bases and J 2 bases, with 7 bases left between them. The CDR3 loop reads CASSQDHRNTEAFF. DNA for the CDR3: TGTGCCAGCAGCCAAGATCACAGAAACACTGAAGCTTTCTTT.

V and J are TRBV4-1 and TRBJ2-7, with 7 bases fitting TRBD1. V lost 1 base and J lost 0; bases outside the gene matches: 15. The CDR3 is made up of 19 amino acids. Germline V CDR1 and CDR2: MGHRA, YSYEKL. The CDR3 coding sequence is TGCGCCAGCAGCCAAGGGACAGGACTCGCCGGGCGGATCTCCTACGAGCAGTACTTC. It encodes CASSQGTGLAGRISYEQYF.

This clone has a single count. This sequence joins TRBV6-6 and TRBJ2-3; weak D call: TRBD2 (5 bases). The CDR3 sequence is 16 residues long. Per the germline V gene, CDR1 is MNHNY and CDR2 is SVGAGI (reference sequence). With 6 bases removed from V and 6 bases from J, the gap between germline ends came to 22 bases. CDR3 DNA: TGTGCCAGCAGCCCGGGGAGCGAGCCTGAAGCGGATACGCAGTATTTT. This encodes CASSPGSEPEADTQYF.

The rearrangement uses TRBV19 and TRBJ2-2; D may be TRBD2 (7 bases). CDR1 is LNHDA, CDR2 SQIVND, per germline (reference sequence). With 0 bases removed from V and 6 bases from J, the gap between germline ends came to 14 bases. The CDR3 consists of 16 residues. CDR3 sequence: CASSIDAGAKAGELFF. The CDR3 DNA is TGTGCCAGTAGTATAGATGCGGGGGCGAAGGCCGGGGAGCTGTTTTTT.

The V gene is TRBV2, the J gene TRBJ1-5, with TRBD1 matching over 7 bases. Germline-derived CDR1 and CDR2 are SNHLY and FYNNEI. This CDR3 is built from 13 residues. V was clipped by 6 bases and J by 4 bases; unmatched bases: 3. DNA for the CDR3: TGTGCCAGCAGGGGACAGTCTAATCAGCCCCAGCATTTT. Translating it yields CASRGQSNQPQHF.

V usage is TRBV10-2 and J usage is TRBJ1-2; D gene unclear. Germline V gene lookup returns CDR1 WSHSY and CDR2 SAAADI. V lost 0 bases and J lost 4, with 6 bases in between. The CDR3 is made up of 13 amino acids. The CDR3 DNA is TGCGCCAGCAGTGAGTCCGGAGCCTATGGCTACACCTTC. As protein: CASSESGAYGYTF.

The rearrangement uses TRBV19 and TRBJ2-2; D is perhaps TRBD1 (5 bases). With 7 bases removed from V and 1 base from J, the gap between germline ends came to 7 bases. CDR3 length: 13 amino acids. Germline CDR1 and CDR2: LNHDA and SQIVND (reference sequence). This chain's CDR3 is CASMGQNTGELFF. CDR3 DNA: TGTGCCAGTATGGGGCAGAACACCGGGGAGCTGTTTTTT.

CDR3 sequence (DNA): TGTGCCAGCAGCCCCCGGACAGTTAACAACTATGGCTACACCTTC. It encodes CASSPRTVNNYGYTF. The chain couples TRBV13 to TRBJ1-2; tentative D call: TRBD1 (6 bases). This CDR3 has 15 residues. The germline gives CDR1 PRHDT, CDR2 FYEKMQ (reference sequence). Trimming stripped 5 bases from V and 2 bases from J, with 15 bases between.

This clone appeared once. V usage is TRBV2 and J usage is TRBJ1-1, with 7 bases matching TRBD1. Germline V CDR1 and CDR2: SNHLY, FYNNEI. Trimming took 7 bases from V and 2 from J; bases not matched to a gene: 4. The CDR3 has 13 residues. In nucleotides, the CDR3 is TGTGCCAGCAAGGGACAGAAAAACACTGAAGCTTTCTTT. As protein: CASKGQKNTEAFF.

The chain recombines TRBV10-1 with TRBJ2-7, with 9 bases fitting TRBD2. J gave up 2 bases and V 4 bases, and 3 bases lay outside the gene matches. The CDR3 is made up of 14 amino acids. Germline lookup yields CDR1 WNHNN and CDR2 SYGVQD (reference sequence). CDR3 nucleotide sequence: TGCGCCAGCAGTGTGGCTAGCGGGGCCTACGAGCAGTACTTC. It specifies CASSVASGAYEQYF.

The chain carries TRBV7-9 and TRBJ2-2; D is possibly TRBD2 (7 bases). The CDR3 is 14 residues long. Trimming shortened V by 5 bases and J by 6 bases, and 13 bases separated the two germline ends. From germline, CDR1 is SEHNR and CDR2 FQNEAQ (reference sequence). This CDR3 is CASSRLAGAGELFF. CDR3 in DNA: TGTGCCAGCAGCCGACTAGCAGGGGCCGGGGAGCTGTTTTTT.

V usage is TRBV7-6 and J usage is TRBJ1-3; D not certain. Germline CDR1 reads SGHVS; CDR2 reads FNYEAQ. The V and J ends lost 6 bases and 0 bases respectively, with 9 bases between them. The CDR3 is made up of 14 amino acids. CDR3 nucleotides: TGTGCCAGCAGTGCCGGTCCCTCTGGAAACACCATATATTTT. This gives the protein CASSAGPSGNTIYF.

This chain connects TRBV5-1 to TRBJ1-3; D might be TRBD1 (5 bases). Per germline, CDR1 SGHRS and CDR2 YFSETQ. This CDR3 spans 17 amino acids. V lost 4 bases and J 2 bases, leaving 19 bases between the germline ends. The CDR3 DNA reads TGCGCCAGCAGCCTAACCGGCAGGGCCGGAGCTGGAAACACCATATATTTT. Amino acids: CASSLTGRAGAGNTIYF.

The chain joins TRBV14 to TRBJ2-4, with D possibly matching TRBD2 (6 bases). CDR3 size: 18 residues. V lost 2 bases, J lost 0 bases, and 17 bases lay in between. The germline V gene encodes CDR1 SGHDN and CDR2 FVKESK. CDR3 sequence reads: CASSQINTGGLAKNIQYF. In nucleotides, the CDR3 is TGTGCCAGCAGCCAAATCAATACCGGGGGTCTAGCCAAAAACATTCAGTACTTC.

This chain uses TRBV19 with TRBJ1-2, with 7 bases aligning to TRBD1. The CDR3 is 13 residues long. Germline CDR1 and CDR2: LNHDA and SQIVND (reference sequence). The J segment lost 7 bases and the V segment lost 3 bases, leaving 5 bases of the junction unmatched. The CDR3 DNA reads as TGTGCCAGTAGTATTTCCGGACAGGCTGGCTACACCTTC. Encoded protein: CASSISGQAGYTF.

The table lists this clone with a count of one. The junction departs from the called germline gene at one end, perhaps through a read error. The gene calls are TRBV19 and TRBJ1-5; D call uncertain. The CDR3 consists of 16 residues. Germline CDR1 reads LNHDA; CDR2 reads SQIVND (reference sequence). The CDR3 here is CASSIAGGLSNHPQHF. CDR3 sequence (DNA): TGTGCCAGTAGTATAGCAGGTGGTTTAAGCAATCATCCCCAGCATTTT. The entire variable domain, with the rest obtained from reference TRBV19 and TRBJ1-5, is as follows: DGGITQSPKYLFRKEGQNVTLSCEQNLNHDAMYWYRQDPGQGLRLIYYSQIVNDFQKGDIAEGYSVSREKKESFPLTVTSAQKNPTAFYLCASSIAGGLSNHPQHFGDGTRLSIL.